Below, 21 T cell receptor beta chains from the same sample are listed, as sequenced in a study of beta chain features in type 1 diabetes. Whole-study findings and limits: Within each of all four CD4+ subsets, Type 1 diabetes patients had TCRB CDR3s that were moderately but significantly shorter.

Antigen specificity for these receptors is unknown. What was sequenced were expressed TCRB transcripts, since all of the isolated RNA had been reverse transcribed. The method was immunoSEQ multiplex PCR; TCRdb's version includes in-frame clones alone and lacks a portion of them. This table has 640,000 or so clones, over 10% appearing once. The sequencing input was naive CD4+ T cells from blood. These receptors all come from a man in his late teens or twenties with type 1 diabetes.

The gene calls are TRBV5-1 and TRBJ2-1; D gene ambiguous. The CDR3 loop spans 15 amino acids. V gave up 4 bases and J gave up 0 bases, with 11 bases separating them. Germline V CDR1 and CDR2: SGHRS, YFSETQ. The CDR3 DNA is TGCGCCAGCAGCAAGGACCTAAGCTCCTACAATGAGCAGTTCTTC. Protein product: CASSKDLSSYNEQFF.

Only a few counts were recorded for this clone. The chain uses TRBV7-2 and TRBJ1-5, with D possibly matching TRBD1 (6 bases). The germline V gene has CDR1 SGHTA and CDR2 FQGNSA. V was shortened by 5 bases and J by 2 bases, with 13 bases between the two germline ends. The CDR3 runs 15 residues. The CDR3 region is CASSLYRVGNQPQHF. The CDR3, as DNA: TGTGCCAGCAGCCTATACAGGGTAGGCAATCAGCCCCAGCATTTT.

The genes are TRBV7-2 and TRBJ2-3; TRBD2 agrees at 7 bases. With V trimmed by 7 bases and J by 1 base, 8 bases remained unmatched. The germline gives CDR1 SGHTA, CDR2 FQGNSA. The CDR3 contains 15 residues. The CDR3, as DNA: TGTGCCAGCAACCCCTGGAGCGGGGGCACAGATACGCAGTATTTT. As protein: CASNPWSGGTDTQYF.

The table lists this clone with a few counts. The chain combines TRBV4-1 with TRBJ1-5; 7 nucleotides agree with TRBD1. Trimming cost V 2 bases and J 0 bases; bases outside gene matches: 10. The CDR3 runs to 18 residues. Germline loops: CDR1 MGHRA, CDR2 YSYEKL. The CDR3 spells CASSQSGTADYSNQPQHF. CDR3 in DNA: TGCGCCAGCAGCCAATCAGGGACAGCAGATTATAGCAATCAGCCCCAGCATTTT.

This clone showed up just a few times. The CDR3 region has the DNA TGTGCCAGCAGCTTCGAAGGGGCCTCGGGCACCGGGGAGCTGTTTTTT. It specifies CASSFEGASGTGELFF. The rearrangement joins TRBV5-4 to TRBJ2-2; possible D gene TRBD1, 5 bases. In germline, CDR1 is SGHNT, CDR2 YYREEE (reference sequence). This CDR3 has 16 amino acids. The ends were cut back, 2 bases at V and 4 bases at J, with 15 bases in the middle.

This clone came up once. The chain couples TRBV5-1 to TRBJ2-2; D is uncertain. Germline assignment: CDR1 SGHRS and CDR2 YFSETQ. V was trimmed by 0 bases and J by 6 bases, leaving 9 bases between them. This CDR3 contains 14 residues. The CDR3 reads CASSLDSDAGELFF. CDR3 DNA: TGCGCCAGCAGCTTGGACTCGGACGCCGGGGAGCTGTTTTTT.

A remark on this clone: This sample also contains other DNA sequences that code for the same CDR3. The chain recombines TRBV20-1 with TRBJ1-2; TRBD1 aligns across 8 bases. With V trimmed by 5 bases and J by 8 bases, 4 bases remained unmatched. This CDR3 spans 11 amino acids. Germline V gene data show CDR1 as DFQATT and CDR2 as SNEGSKA (reference sequence). CDR3 sequence: CSAGQGDGYTF. The CDR3 nucleotides are TGCAGTGCTGGACAGGGAGACGGCTACACCTTC.

The chain couples TRBV7-2 to TRBJ2-7; 11 bases are shared with TRBD2. This CDR3 has 15 amino acids. CDR1 is SGHTA and CDR2 is FQGNSA in the germline V gene. V trimming: 8 bases; J trimming: 7 bases; junction bases outside the gene matches: 13. Here the CDR3 reads CASGVSGLAAGEQYF. DNA for the CDR3: TGTGCCAGCGGGGTTTCGGGACTAGCGGCGGGAGAGCAGTACTTC.

Only a few counts were recorded for this clone. This chain connects TRBV27 to TRBJ2-3; D not certain. The germline CDR1 and CDR2 sequences are MNHEY and SMNVEV (reference sequence). V was shortened by 5 bases and J by 0 bases, with 12 bases between the two germline ends. CDR3 length: 15 residues. Here the CDR3 DNA reads TGTGCCAGCAGTCCTGAGATAACTAGCACAGATACGCAGTATTTT. Translated: CASSPEITSTDTQYF.

This clone was counted between two and nine times. The CDR3 region is CASSVGPGGDTEAFF. DNA of the CDR3: TGTGCCAGCAGTGTAGGCCCCGGGGGGGACACTGAAGCTTTCTTT. The rearrangement links TRBV2 to TRBJ1-1, with D possibly matching TRBD1 (5 bases). The CDR3 runs to 15 residues. Trimming pared 4 bases from V and 3 bases from J, leaving 15 bases between. In germline, CDR1 is SNHLY, CDR2 FYNNEI.

The chain couples TRBV7-8 to TRBJ2-5; 7 bases are a match to TRBD1. CDR1 SGHVS and CDR2 FQNEAQ come from the germline V gene. With V trimmed by 3 bases and J by 1 base, 5 bases remained unmatched. The CDR3 totals 15 residues. Here the CDR3 DNA reads TGTGCCAGCAGCTTCCGACAGGGCCCCCAAGAGACCCAGTACTTC. Its translation is CASSFRQGPQETQYF.

This chain connects TRBV2 to TRBJ2-5; D is unclear. Trimming left V 9 bases short and J 2 bases short, with 16 bases between. This CDR3 contains 14 residues. The V gene's germline CDR1 is SNHLY and CDR2 FYNNEI. Here the CDR3 DNA reads TGTGCCAGTAGGTGGTTGGGCGCTCAAGAGACCCAGTACTTC. It specifies CASRWLGAQETQYF.

In its sample, this clone was seen a few times. In DNA, the CDR3 is TGTGCCAGCTCACCAGGACTACACAATGAGCAGTTCTTC. Translation gives CASSPGLHNEQFF. The V call is TRBV18, the J call TRBJ2-1, with TRBD2 as a possible D gene (6 bases). V shed 2 bases and J shed 5 bases, with 7 bases lying between them. The length of the CDR3 is 13 residues. CDR1 KGHSH and CDR2 LQKENI come from the germline V gene.

As regards this clone: The sample carries other DNA sequences with the same CDR3. This chain links TRBV28 with TRBJ2-7, with 7 bases fitting TRBD2. This CDR3 is 13 amino acids long. The J segment lost 2 bases and the V segment lost 7 bases, leaving 5 bases of the junction unmatched. The germline gives CDR1 MDHEN, CDR2 SYDVKM. The CDR3 DNA reads as TGTGCCAGCACCCCGGGGGGAGCCTACGAGCAGTACTTC. As protein: CASTPGGAYEQYF.

V usage is TRBV28 and J usage is TRBJ2-7; 12 bases are a match to TRBD2. The ends lost 3 bases at V and 4 bases at J; junction bases unmatched: 7. CDR3 length: 16 amino acids. Germline V gives CDR1 MDHEN, CDR2 SYDVKM. The CDR3 DNA reads TGTGCCAGCAGTTTGACGGGGACTAGCGGGCTTTACGAGCAGTACTTC. Protein sequence: CASSLTGTSGLYEQYF.

This clone was observed a few times. V usage is TRBV6-6 and J usage is TRBJ1-1, with D possibly matching TRBD1 (5 bases). CDR1 and CDR2 (germline): MNHNY, SVGAGI (reference sequence). Between the trimmed V and J ends, which lost 6 bases and 3 bases, there was a span of 14 bases. This CDR3 spans 14 amino acids. CDR3 in amino acids: CASSPDWGDTEAFF. The CDR3 DNA is TGTGCCAGCAGCCCTGATTGGGGGGACACTGAAGCTTTCTTT.

This clone was counted a few times. V is TRBV9 and J is TRBJ2-6, with no clear D. V shed 4 bases and J shed 4 bases, with 6 bases lying between them. From germline, CDR1 is SGDLS and CDR2 YYNGEE. The CDR3 is 13 amino acids. The CDR3 reads CASSPPGANVLTF. The CDR3 DNA follows: TGTGCCAGCAGCCCCCCCGGGGCCAACGTCCTGACTTTC.

The chain uses TRBV29-1 and TRBJ2-4, with D possibly being TRBD1 (5 bases). The CDR3 consists of 14 residues. Germline lookup yields CDR1 SQVTM and CDR2 ANQGSEA. V lost 4 bases and J lost 0, with 10 bases in between. The CDR3 DNA reads as TGCAGCGTTGTCGTGGGGCTAGCCAAAAACATTCAGTACTTC. Translating gives CSVVVGLAKNIQYF.

This clone was observed a handful of times. V usage is TRBV4-2 and J usage is TRBJ2-4; the match to TRBD2 covers 10 bases. Germline V gene lookup returns CDR1 LGHNA and CDR2 YNFKEQ. The CDR3 has 19 residues. V gave up 1 base and J gave up 0 bases; unmatched junction bases: 9. The CDR3 DNA reads TGTGCCAGCAGCCAAGTCATTAGCGGGGGGAAGATAGCCAAAAACATTCAGTACTTC. It yields the protein CASSQVISGGKIAKNIQYF.

The genes are TRBV6-1 and TRBJ2-3; the D is unclear. V dropped 7 bases and J dropped 5 bases, with 10 bases sitting between them. Germline CDR1 and CDR2: MNHNS and SASEGT. The CDR3 contains 12 residues. CDR3 sequence: CASILSRDTQYF. CDR3 coding DNA: TGTGCCAGCATTCTTAGCCGAGATACGCAGTATTTT.

As concerns this clone: Other nucleotide sequences from this sample produce the same CDR3. The chain has TRBV6-6 and TRBJ1-4; D not certain. Deletions cut 6 bases from V and 5 bases from J, with 4 bases between. Germline V gene lookup returns CDR1 MNHNY and CDR2 SVGAGI (reference sequence). This CDR3 spans 11 amino acids. CDR3 nucleotide sequence: TGTGCCAGCAGCCTAAATGAAAAACTGTTTTTT. Amino acids: CASSLNEKLFF.